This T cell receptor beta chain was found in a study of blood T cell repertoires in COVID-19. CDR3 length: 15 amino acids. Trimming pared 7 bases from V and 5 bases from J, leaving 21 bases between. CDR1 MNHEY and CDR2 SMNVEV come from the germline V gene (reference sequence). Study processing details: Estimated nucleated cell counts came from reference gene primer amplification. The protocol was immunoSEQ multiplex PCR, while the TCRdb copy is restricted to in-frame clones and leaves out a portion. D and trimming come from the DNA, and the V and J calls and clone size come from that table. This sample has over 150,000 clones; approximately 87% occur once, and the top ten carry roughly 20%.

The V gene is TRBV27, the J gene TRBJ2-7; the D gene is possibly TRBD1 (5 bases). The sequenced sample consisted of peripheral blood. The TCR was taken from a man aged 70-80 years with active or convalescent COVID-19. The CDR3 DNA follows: TGTGCCAGCACCGCCGTCGGTCAGGGTCCCCACGAGCAGTACTTC. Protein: CASTAVGQGPHEQYF.